The clone carrying this T cell receptor (beta chain) has a single count. These data belong to a study of T cell changes during pregnancy in multiple sclerosis. The table came from immunoSEQ multiplex PCR; TCRdb's copy has only in-frame clones and leaves some out. The repertoire holds tens of thousands of clones, 90% to 95% seen once, with roughly 1.4% in the top ten. The germline CDR1 and CDR2 sequences are SGHTA and FQGNSA. The CDR3 has 12 residues. The V and J ends lost 5 bases and 8 bases respectively, with 12 bases between them. The sequence was collected from a female donor in good health, enrolled as a control in a pregnancy study. The rearrangement uses TRBV7-2 and TRBJ1-2; D not certain. Material: peripheral blood, obtained after pregnancy. For the CDR3, the DNA is TGTGCCAGCAGCCCCACCCCCGGGGGCTACACCTTC. Amino acids: CASSPTPGGYTF.